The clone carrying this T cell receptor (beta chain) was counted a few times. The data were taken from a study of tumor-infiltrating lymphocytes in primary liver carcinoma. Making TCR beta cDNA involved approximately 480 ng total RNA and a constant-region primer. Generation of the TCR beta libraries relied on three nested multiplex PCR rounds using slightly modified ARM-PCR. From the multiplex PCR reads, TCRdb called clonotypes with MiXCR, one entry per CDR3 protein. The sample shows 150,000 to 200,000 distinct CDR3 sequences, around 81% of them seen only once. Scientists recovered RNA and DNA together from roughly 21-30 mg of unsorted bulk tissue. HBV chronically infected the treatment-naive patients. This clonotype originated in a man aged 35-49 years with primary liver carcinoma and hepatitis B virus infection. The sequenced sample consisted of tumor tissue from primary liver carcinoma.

The CDR3 here is CASSPGIGFTDTQYF. CDR3 in DNA: TGTGCCAGCAGTCCCGGGATTGGGTTCACAGATACGCAGTATTTT. The chain uses TRBV11-3 and TRBJ2-3, with D perhaps matching TRBD2 (5 bases). Germline V gene data show CDR1 as SGHNT and CDR2 as YENEEA. V lost 6 bases to trimming and J lost 2 bases, with 15 bases between them. There are 15 residues in the CDR3.